The clone carrying this T cell receptor beta chain occurred once. One end of the junction varies from germline; a read error may be responsible. This specimen comes from a study of control samples from healthy donors and cancer patients. CDR3 length: 15 residues. Germline V gives CDR1 LGHNT, CDR2 FRNRAP. Assay: immunoSEQ multiplex PCR; the TCRdb copy retains only in-frame clones and omits some. This sample has approximately 93,000 clones; about 89% occur once, and the top ten carry about 10%. The receptor was derived from a woman between 50 and 59 years old with colorectal cancer. The J gene is TRBJ1-3, the V gene TRBV12-5, with 10 bases fitting TRBD1. Material: PBMCs. CDR3 nucleotides: TGTACTAGTGGTCCGGGAGGGACAGGGGAAAACACCATATATTTT. Protein sequence: CTSGPGGTGENTIYF.